This entry describes one TCR beta chain. Its antigen has not been determined. No clone much larger than this one lies a single base away; base qualities are absent. This specimen includes other DNA sequences encoding the same CDR3. This specimen comes from a study of shared clonotypes between healthy human individuals (dated by TCRdb to 2018 to 2021). Turning to the overall study: The cohort included a few men and a couple of women between 18 and 49 years of age. To increase sequencing depth and limit assay-specific biases, TCR repertoire library preparation and sequencing were carried out by different laboratories using diverse techniques. Blood TCR repertoires of four to six healthy adults were deeply sequenced to estimate repertoire size and the extent of clonotype sharing between individuals. Each donor's leukapheresis produced roughly between roughly 0.94 and 9.5 billion PBMCs. For each donor, CD4 naive and CD4 memory were each run on three plates, CD8 naive on two plates, and CD8 memory on one plate.

V is clipped by 1 base and J by 3 bases, and the sequence between their germline boundaries is 6 bases long. Taken from the germline V gene (reference sequence), the CDR1 and CDR2 loops are SEHNR and FQNEAQ. Counted from cysteine to phenylalanine, this CDR3 has 14 amino acids. Of the read, only the CDR3 DNA is kept; its 42 bases are in frame from base 1. Donors were healthy HIV-negative adults with no recently reported acute infections or vaccinations. Every donor was a Caucasian adult living in Nashville, Tennessee, USA. CD4+ T cells were enriched through magnetic negative selection, after which naive cells were positively selected on CD45RA and the remaining negative fraction served as the memory subset. After blood collection by leukapheresis, PBMCs were isolated using Ficoll-Histopaque density gradient centrifugation and then cryopreserved in the vapor phase of liquid nitrogen. Analytical flow cytometry was used to check the purity and quantity of every magnetically sorted T cell population. Genomic DNA was isolated from each sorted fraction and quantified by UV absorbance on a Nanodrop 2000c.

Using the deep immunoSEQ assay, multiplex PCR amplified TCR CDR3 regions from genomic DNA. For each cell subset, the extracted genomic DNA was distributed evenly across all wells of several immunoSEQ 96-well plates, and each plate served as one replicate. For sorted subsets, roughly 200 ng of genomic DNA, equivalent to 25,000 to 35,000 T cell genomes, went into each replicate PCR. Purified libraries were measured with a Qubit 3.0 fluorometer, size-checked on a Bioanalyzer 2100, and measured again with the KAPA Library Quantification kit. Every immunoSEQ 96-well plate was sequenced on a dedicated single-read 150-cycle Illumina NextSeq 550 flow cell. The original methods were these. Because the immunoSEQ output included only junctional sequences and no quality scores, the filtering could not be the same as the filtering used for full-length reads. To assign V/J genes and CDR3, sequences were annotated against IMGT germline references using PyIR, a Python wrapper for IgBLAST v1.9. Reads were removed for weak V/J assignments (E-value above 1e-6), missing CDR3, stop codons, out-of-frame junctions, or ambiguous translated residues. V3J clonotypes were defined as sequences sharing an identical inferred V gene, J gene, and CDR3 amino acid sequence. Percentage overlap between repertoires was calculated by dividing the number of shared unique clonotypes by the size of the smaller repertoire. Richness of each repertoire was evaluated using RTK rarefaction, the Chao1 estimator, and Recon v2.1 estimates of unobserved clonotypes. For all TCRbeta clonotypes obtained by the gDNA method from several donors, generation probabilities were computed with OLGA. Not all clones reach the TCRdb copy of this immuneACCESS table, which keeps in-frame sequences only. Checked studies attribute under half of the gap to unresolved V genes and leave the rest unexplained. The V and J calls and the clone size are those of that table, but D and trimming were determined from the DNA. This sample holds more than 1.2 million clones; less than 99% were observed only once. Of the sample, 0.36% is held by the ten largest clones.

The full study reports these points: Sampling was limited to blood, and TCR repertoires in tissue likely differ from TCR repertoires in blood. Pairwise subsampling indicated that sequencing depth was expected to affect the degree of clonotype sharing among donors. Even with the large sequencing depth, rarefaction of the sorted-subset datasets indicated that sequencing was incomplete. Compared with non-shared clonotypes, the clonotypes found in all four sorted-subset donors had higher generation probabilities. The genetic and exposure-history diversity represented was limited by the small number of donors. About 4.5% of naive CD4, 3.5% of naive CD8, about 2.5% of memory CD4, and about 0.4% of memory CD8 clonotypes were shared across several donors. Larger estimated clonotype richness was generally found for naive subsets than for memory subsets.

This chain joins TRBV7-9 to TRBJ2-2, with the D gene too uncertain to name. The material sequenced was naive CD4+ T cells sorted from blood. Taken with the paper, the label for cell subset or site translates to: CD45RA+ positively selected. The TCR originated in a man under 40 in good health. The CDR3 region reads CASSLGTYTGELFF. The nucleotide sequence is TGTGCCAGCAGCTTAGGGACCTACACCGGGGAGCTGTTTTTT.